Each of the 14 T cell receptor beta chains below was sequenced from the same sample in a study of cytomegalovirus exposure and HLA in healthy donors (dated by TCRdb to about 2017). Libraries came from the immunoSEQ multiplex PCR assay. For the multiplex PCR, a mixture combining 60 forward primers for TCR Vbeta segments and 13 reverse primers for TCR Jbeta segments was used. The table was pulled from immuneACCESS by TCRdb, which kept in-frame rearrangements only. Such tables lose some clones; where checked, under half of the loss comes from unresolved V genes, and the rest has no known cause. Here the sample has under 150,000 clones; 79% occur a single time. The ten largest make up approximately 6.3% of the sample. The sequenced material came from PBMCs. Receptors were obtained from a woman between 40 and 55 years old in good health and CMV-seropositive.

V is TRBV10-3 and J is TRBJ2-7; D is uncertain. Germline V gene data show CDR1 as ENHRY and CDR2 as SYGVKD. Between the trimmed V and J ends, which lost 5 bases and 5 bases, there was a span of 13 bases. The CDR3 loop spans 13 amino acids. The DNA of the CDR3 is TGTGCCATCAGTCTCCAGGAAGACAACGAGCAGTACTTC. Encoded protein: CAISLQEDNEQYF.

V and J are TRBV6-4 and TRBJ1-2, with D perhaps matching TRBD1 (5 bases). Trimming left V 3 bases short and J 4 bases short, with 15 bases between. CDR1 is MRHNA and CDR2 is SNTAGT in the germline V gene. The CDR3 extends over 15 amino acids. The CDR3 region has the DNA TGTGCCAGCAGTGAACCCCGGGACTCTGTCTATGGCTACACCTTC. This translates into CASSEPRDSVYGYTF.

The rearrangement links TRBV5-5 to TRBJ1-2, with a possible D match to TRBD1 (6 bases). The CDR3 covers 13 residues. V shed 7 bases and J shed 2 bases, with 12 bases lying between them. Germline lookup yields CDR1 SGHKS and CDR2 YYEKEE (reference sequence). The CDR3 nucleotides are TGTGCCAGCGGGGGAACAGGGAACTATGGCTACACCTTC. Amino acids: CASGGTGNYGYTF.

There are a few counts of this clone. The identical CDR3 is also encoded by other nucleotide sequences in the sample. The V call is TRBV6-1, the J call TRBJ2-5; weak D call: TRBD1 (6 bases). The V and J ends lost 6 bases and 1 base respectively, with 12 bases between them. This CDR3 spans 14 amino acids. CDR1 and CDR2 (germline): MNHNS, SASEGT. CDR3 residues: CASRTGTLQETQYF. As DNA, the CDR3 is TGTGCCAGCAGGACCGGGACACTCCAAGAGACCCAGTACTTC.

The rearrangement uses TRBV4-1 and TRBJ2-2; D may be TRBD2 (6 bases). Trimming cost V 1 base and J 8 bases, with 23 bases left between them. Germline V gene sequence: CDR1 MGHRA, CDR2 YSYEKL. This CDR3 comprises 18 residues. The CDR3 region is CASSQVALVAARGGELFF. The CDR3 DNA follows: TGCGCCAGCAGCCAAGTGGCTTTAGTAGCGGCCCGGGGTGGGGAGCTGTTTTTT.

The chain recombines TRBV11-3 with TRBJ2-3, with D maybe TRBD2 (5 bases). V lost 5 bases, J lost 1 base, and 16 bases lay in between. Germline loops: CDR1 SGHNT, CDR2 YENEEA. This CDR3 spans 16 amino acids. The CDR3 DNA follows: TGTGCCAGCAGCGGCCCGGGCAGCGGAGGCACAGATACGCAGTATTTT. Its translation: CASSGPGSGGTDTQYF.

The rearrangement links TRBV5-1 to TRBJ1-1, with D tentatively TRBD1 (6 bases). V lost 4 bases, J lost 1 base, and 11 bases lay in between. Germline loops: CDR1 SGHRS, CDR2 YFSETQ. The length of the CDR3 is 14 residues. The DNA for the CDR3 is TGCGCCAGCAGCGAAGGACAGAGGAACACTGAAGCTTTCTTT. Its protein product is CASSEGQRNTEAFF. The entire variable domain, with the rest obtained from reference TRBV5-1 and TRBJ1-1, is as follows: KAGVTQTPRYLIKTRGQQVTLSCSPISGHRSVSWYQQTPGQGLQFLFEYFSETQRNKGNFPGRFSGRQFSNSRSEMNVSTLELGDSALYLCASSEGQRNTEAFFGQGTRLTVV.

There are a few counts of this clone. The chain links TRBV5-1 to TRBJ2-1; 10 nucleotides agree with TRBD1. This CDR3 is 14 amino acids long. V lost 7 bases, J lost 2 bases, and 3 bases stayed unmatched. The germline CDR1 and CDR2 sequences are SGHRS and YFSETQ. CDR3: CASGGTGAYNEQFF. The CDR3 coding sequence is TGCGCCAGCGGGGGGACAGGGGCCTACAATGAGCAGTTCTTC. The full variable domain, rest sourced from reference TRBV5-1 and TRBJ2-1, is KAGVTQTPRYLIKTRGQQVTLSCSPISGHRSVSWYQQTPGQGLQFLFEYFSETQRNKGNFPGRFSGRQFSNSRSEMNVSTLELGDSALYLCASGGTGAYNEQFFGPGTRLTVL.

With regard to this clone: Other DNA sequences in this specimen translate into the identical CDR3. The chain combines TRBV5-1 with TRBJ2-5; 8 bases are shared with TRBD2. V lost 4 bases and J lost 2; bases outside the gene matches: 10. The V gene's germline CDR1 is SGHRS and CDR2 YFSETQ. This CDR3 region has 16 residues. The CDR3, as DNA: TGCGCCAGCAGCCCAAGACTAGCGACAAAACAAGAGACCCAGTACTTC. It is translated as CASSPRLATKQETQYF. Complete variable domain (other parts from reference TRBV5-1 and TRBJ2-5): KAGVTQTPRYLIKTRGQQVTLSCSPISGHRSVSWYQQTPGQGLQFLFEYFSETQRNKGNFPGRFSGRQFSNSRSEMNVSTLELGDSALYLCASSPRLATKQETQYFGPGTRLLVL.

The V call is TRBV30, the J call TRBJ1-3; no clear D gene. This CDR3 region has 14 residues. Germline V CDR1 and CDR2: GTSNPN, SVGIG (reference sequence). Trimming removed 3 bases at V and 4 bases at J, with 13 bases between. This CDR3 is CAWSAVAPGNTIYF. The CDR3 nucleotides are TGTGCCTGGAGCGCGGTAGCTCCGGGAAACACCATATATTTT.

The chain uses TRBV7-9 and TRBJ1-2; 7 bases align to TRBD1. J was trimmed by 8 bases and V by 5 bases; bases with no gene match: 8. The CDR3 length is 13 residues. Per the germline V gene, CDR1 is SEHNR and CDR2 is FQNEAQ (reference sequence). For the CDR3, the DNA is TGTGCCAGCAGCCTCACAGGGGCCCGGGGCTACACCTTC. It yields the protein CASSLTGARGYTF.

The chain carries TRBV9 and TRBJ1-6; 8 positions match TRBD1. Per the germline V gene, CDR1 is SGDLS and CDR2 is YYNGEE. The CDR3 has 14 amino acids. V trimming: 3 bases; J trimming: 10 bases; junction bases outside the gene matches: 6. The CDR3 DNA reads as TGTGCCAGCAGCGAGACAGGGGTAGGCTCACCCCTCCACTTT. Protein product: CASSETGVGSPLHF.

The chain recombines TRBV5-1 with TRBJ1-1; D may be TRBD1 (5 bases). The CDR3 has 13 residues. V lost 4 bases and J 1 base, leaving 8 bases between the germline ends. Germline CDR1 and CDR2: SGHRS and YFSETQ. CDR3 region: CASSTGQNTEAFF. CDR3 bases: TGCGCCAGCAGCACAGGACAGAACACTGAAGCTTTCTTT.

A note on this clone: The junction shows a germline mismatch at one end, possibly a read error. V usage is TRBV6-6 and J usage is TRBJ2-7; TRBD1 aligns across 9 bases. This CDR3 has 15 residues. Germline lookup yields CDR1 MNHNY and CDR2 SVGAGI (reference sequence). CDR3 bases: TGTGCCAGCAGTTACGGAGGGACAGGGTCCTCCGAGCAGTACTTC. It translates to CASSYGGTGSSEQYF.